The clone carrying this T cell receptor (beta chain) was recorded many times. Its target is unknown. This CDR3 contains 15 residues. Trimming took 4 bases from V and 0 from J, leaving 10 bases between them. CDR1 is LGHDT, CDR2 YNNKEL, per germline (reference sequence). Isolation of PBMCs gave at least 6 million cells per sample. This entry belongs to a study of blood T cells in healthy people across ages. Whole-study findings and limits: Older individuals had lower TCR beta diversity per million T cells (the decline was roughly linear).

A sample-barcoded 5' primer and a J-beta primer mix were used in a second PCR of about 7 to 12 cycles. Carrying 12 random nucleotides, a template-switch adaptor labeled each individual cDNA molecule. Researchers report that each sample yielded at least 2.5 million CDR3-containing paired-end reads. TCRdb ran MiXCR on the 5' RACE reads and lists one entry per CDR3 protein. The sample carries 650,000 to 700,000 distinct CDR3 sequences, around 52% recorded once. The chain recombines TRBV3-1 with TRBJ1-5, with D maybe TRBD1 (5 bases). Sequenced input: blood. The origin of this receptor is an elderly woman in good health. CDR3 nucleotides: TGTGCCAGCAGCCTGAGGAGGGGTAGCAATCAGCCCCAGCATTTT. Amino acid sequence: CASSLRRGSNQPQHF.